This T cell receptor (beta chain) stems from a study of T cell responses to AZD1222 COVID-19 vaccine (dated by TCRdb to 2020 to 2022). For context, the study as a whole: AZD1222 recipients given second doses at about 4 weeks or at about 12 weeks were pooled, since spike-specific TCR depth and breadth were not found to differ between the two schedules. A total of approximately 230 trial participants underwent TCR sequencing, of whom nearly 210 received two doses of AZD1222 and about 25 received two doses of the MenACWY control vaccine. Enrollment into the trials was organized by age into subgroups of 18-55, 56-69 and 70-plus years, and those subgroups contained roughly 150, 30 and 60 TCR-sequenced participants, respectively.

This clone was recorded once. Its antigen specificity is not known. It has no much larger one-base neighbor in the sample; base qualities were not kept. The CDR3 contains 16 residues, cysteine and phenylalanine counted. The read is trimmed to its CDR3 DNA, 48 bases read in frame from base 1. Relative to germline, V is 2 bases shorter and J is 0 bases shorter, with 11 bases between their ends. The germline V gene encodes CDR1 MGHDK and CDR2 SYGVNS. What this sample's time point label stands for: baseline before first vaccination. Vaccinee samples came from UK trials COV001 and COV002, including a single-blind randomized controlled phase 2/3 trial of AZD1222 (ChAdOx1 nCoV-19) in healthy adults. Trial participant PBMC samples were collected at day 0 and day 28 after the second dose for TCRbeta chain sequencing. The CDR3 regions of human TCRbeta chains were subjected to immunosequencing. As for the original processing: TCRs in the repertoires were compared against a reference library of SARS-CoV-2-specific TCRs that had been generated with the MIRA antigen-specificity platform. Breadth was defined as the fraction of unique TCRs that were SARS-CoV-2-associated, and depth was defined as the fraction of total T cells that were SARS-CoV-2-associated. Each spike-specific TCR was assigned to its reactive spike region and to a CD4 or CD8 class using the MIRA data. Log10-transformed breadth and depth values were compared by one-way ANOVA with Sidak's multiple comparisons tests. TCRdb carries this immuneACCESS record with in-frame sequences only. Its versions omit some clonotypes, under half of them owing to an unresolved V gene in the studies checked, with the rest unexplained. V and J calls and clone size are as listed in that table; D and trimming were resolved from the DNA. The sample table shows 150,000 to 200,000 clones, and roughly 89% are seen once. Approximately 1.6% of the sample belongs to the ten largest clones.

The study at large found these results: The vaccine-associated CD4 TCRs covered the entire spike protein, and the dominant responses fell in regions 160-218 and 743-854. Conclusions about previously exposed vaccinees are limited, since just a handful of AZD1222 recipients were seropositive for SARS-CoV-2 at baseline. In the small 56-69-year group, the increase in depth fell short of significance, most likely because of low power. Reportedly, almost half of the unique spike-specific TCRs recognized epitopes lying outside the regions that are mutated in the B.1.351 and B.1.1.7 variants. No day 14 peak-response samples were available, so repertoires were characterized only after the peak T cell response. Participants were mostly white British and included more females than males, and it was suggested by the authors that clonal diversity may have been underestimated. Spike-specific TCR breadth and depth rose significantly after two AZD1222 doses compared with day 0 and with MenACWY recipients.

Recombination joined TRBV25-1 with TRBJ2-1; the D gene cannot be named for sure. The source material was peripheral blood, sampled on day 0 of AZD1222 vaccination. The origin of this receptor is an adult in good health. The CDR3 reads as follows: CASSEGHASSYNEQFF. The bases are TGTGCCAGCAGTGAAGGCCATGCGAGCTCCTACAATGAGCAGTTCTTC. Here the CDR3 is joined to the reference TRBV25-1 and TRBJ2-1 genes, and the full variable domain is: EADIYQTPRYLVIGTGKKITLECSQTMGHDKMYWYQQDPGMELHLIHYSYGVNSTEKGDLSSESTVSRIRTEHFPLTLESARPSHTSQYLCASSEGHASSYNEQFFGPGTRLTVL.